This T cell receptor (beta chain) was sequenced for a study of T cell repertoires in cytomegalovirus infection. TCRdb re-analysed the reads in MiXCR, keeping a single row per CDR3 protein. The top ten clones hold approximately 13% of a sample with approximately 500,000 distinct CDR3 sequences, more than 20% of them seen once. CDR1 is SQVTM and CDR2 is ANQGSEA in the germline V gene. Trimming took 3 bases from V and 6 from J; bases not matched to a gene: 5. CDR3 length: 13 residues. The sample taken for sequencing was PBMCs. This rearrangement joins TRBV29-1 to TRBJ2-5; 9 bases are a match to TRBD1. This sequence was found in a human donor in good health (CMV status not recorded). Some clones in this sample may be carry-over from other donors' samples. Here the CDR3 reads CSVDRGQGKTQYF. DNA of the CDR3: TGCAGCGTTGACAGAGGACAGGGGAAGACCCAGTACTTC.